One and the same sample provided the 11 T cell receptor beta chains below, sequenced in a study of shared clonotypes between healthy human individuals (dated by TCRdb to about 2020). The library was obtained by the immunoSEQ multiplex PCR assay. Sourced from immuneACCESS, this table was stored by TCRdb with only in-frame sequences that have V and J called. A share of the clones is absent; for the studies checked, an unresolved V gene accounts for under half, and the remainder has no known explanation. The table for this sample lists hundreds of thousands of clones; 95% of them were counted only once. The leading ten clones occupy roughly 0.1% of the sample. CD8 naive samples consisted of CD45RO-negative cells that were positively selected for CCR7, yielding a CD45RA+CCR7+ population without TemRA cells. Source material: naive CD8+ T cells sorted from blood. The sample's cell subset or site label, in plain terms: CD45RA+CCR7+. The source of these receptors is a woman younger than 45 in good health.

This rearrangement joins TRBV28 to TRBJ1-4, with D tentatively TRBD1 (5 bases). The CDR3 consists of 12 residues. Between the trimmed V and J ends, which lost 10 bases and 4 bases, there was a span of 10 bases. Germline V lookup: CDR1 MDHEN, CDR2 SYDVKM. CDR3: CAIGTNNEKLFF. CDR3 bases: TGTGCCATCGGGACCAATAATGAAAAACTGTTTTTT.

In this sample, this clone turned up once. V gene TRBV19 combines with J gene TRBJ2-3; D not certain. This CDR3 is built from 14 residues. Per the germline V gene, CDR1 is LNHDA and CDR2 is SQIVND (reference sequence). V lost 6 bases and J 0 bases, leaving 10 bases between the germline ends. Written as DNA, the CDR3 is TGTGCCAGTAGAACCACCTCTAGCACAGATACGCAGTATTTT. This encodes CASRTTSSTDTQYF. The full variable domain, rest sourced from reference TRBV19 and TRBJ2-3, is DGGITQSPKYLFRKEGQNVTLSCEQNLNHDAMYWYRQDPGQGLRLIYYSQIVNDFQKGDIAEGYSVSREKKESFPLTVTSAQKNPTAFYLCASRTTSSTDTQYFGPGTRLTVL.

The chain uses TRBV7-9 and TRBJ2-7, with 9 positions matching TRBD2. The CDR3 runs 18 residues. J was trimmed by 4 bases and V by 5 bases; bases with no gene match: 18. CDR1 is SEHNR and CDR2 is FQNEAQ in the germline V gene (reference sequence). Here the CDR3 reads CASSGRLTSGTMGYEQYF. The CDR3 nucleotides read TGTGCCAGCAGCGGCCGTCTGACTAGCGGTACAATGGGGTACGAGCAGTACTTC.

This sequence joins TRBV5-8 and TRBJ2-1, with a possible D match to TRBD2 (6 bases). The CDR3 sequence is 16 residues long. V was cut by 4 bases and J by 4 bases, with 18 bases left in between. From germline, CDR1 is SGHTS and CDR2 YDEGEE. CDR3 amino acids: CASSRDDGSWYNEQFF. The CDR3 DNA is TGTGCCAGCAGCCGCGACGACGGGAGTTGGTACAATGAGCAGTTCTTC.

On this clone itself: A junction boundary mismatches the germline segment, possibly from a read error. V usage is TRBV7-9 and J usage is TRBJ1-1; D not certain. The CDR3 runs to 13 residues. The V gene's germline CDR1 is SEHNR and CDR2 FQNEAQ (reference sequence). Written as DNA, the CDR3 is TGTGCCACCAGCGGGGAGGGTCGAACTGAAGCTTTCTTT. It is translated as CATSGEGRTEAFF.

V gene TRBV5-6 combines with J gene TRBJ1-2, with TRBD1 as a possible D gene (5 bases). CDR1 and CDR2 (germline): SGHDT, YYEEEE. V was clipped by 0 bases and J by 0 bases, with 9 bases between them. CDR3 size: 15 residues. This CDR3 reads CASSLAQGTNYGYTF. The CDR3 DNA reads as TGTGCCAGCAGCTTGGCGCAGGGAACTAACTATGGCTACACCTTC.

CDR3 protein: CASSVGRIFRGSASNEQFF. CDR3 DNA: TGTGCCAGCAGTGTGGGACGAATCTTCAGGGGATCAGCCTCCAATGAGCAGTTCTTC. The V gene is TRBV2, the J gene TRBJ2-1; the D gene is possibly TRBD1 (6 bases). The CDR3 covers 19 residues. CDR1 and CDR2 from the germline V gene are SNHLY and FYNNEI. V dropped 4 bases and J dropped 6 bases, with 28 bases sitting between them.

This sequence joins TRBV28 and TRBJ2-7; 12 nucleotides agree with TRBD2. Trimming took 5 bases from V and 5 from J; bases not matched to a gene: 4. The CDR3 is 14 amino acids. CDR1 MDHEN and CDR2 SYDVKM come from the germline V gene. CDR3 sequence reads: CASSTLAGGNEQYF. The DNA for the CDR3 is TGTGCCAGCAGTACACTAGCGGGAGGTAACGAGCAGTACTTC.

The chain recombines TRBV9 with TRBJ2-7, with D perhaps TRBD1 (6 bases). The CDR3 loop spans 13 amino acids. Germline CDR1 SGDLS, CDR2 YYNGEE. The V and J ends lost 0 bases and 7 bases respectively, with 11 bases between them. The chain's CDR3 is CASSVGDTKEQYF. CDR3 in DNA: TGTGCCAGCAGCGTAGGGGACACGAAGGAGCAGTACTTC.

The chain employs TRBV4-1 and TRBJ2-1, with D unresolved. Trimming removed 1 base from V and 6 bases from J, with 10 bases in between. From germline, CDR1 is MGHRA and CDR2 YSYEKL. This CDR3 has 14 residues. In DNA, the CDR3 is TGCGCCAGCAGCCAAGTTCCAGCAGTCAATGAGCAGTTCTTC. As protein: CASSQVPAVNEQFF.

The genes are TRBV10-3 and TRBJ1-1; the D gene is possibly TRBD1 (6 bases). Trimming removed 5 bases at V and 1 base at J, with 14 bases between. Per the germline V gene, CDR1 is ENHRY and CDR2 is SYGVKD. There are 15 residues in the CDR3. CDR3 nucleotide sequence: TGTGCCATCAGTTTTCCAGGGGCCAGGAACACTGAAGCTTTCTTT. Translating gives CAISFPGARNTEAFF.